A single sample is the source of the 12 T cell receptor beta chains below, sequenced in a study of T cells in Graves' hyperthyroidism and ophthalmopathy. The investigators amplified TCR beta CDR3 regions from RNA transcripts. First-round RT-PCR with HTBI primers amplified the TCR CDR3 region. A single record per CDR3 protein comes from TCRdb applying MiXCR to the multiplex PCR reads. The data hold approximately 40,000 distinct CDR3 sequences, with roughly 50% observed a single time. Sequences were obtained from blood. These receptor sequences come from a man aged 40-55 years with Graves' ophthalmopathy.

The chain joins TRBV4-1 to TRBJ1-2, with 9 nucleotides matching TRBD1. There are 17 residues in the CDR3. CDR1 is MGHRA and CDR2 is YSYEKL in the germline V gene. Trimming removed 0 bases from V and 5 bases from J; junction bases left unmatched: 10. CDR3 amino acids: CASSQDFPGTGMYGYTF. The CDR3 DNA reads as TGCGCCAGCAGCCAAGATTTCCCCGGGACAGGGATGTATGGCTACACCTTC.

At least ten counts were recorded for this clonotype. The chain has TRBV18 and TRBJ1-1; 7 nucleotides align to TRBD1. The CDR3 is made up of 12 amino acids. V shed 5 bases, J shed 6 bases, and the junction held 3 bases outside the gene matches. Germline CDR1 is KGHSH and CDR2 is LQKENI. The CDR3 DNA sequence: TGTGCCAGCTCAACTACAGGGGCTGAAGCTTTCTTT. Translation gives CASSTTGAEAFF.

This clonotype was counted at least ten times. The V call is TRBV20-1, the J call TRBJ2-6; TRBD1 matches at 7 bases. The V gene's germline CDR1 is DFQATT and CDR2 SNEGSKA (reference sequence). The length of the CDR3 is 16 residues. V lost 5 bases and J lost 0; bases outside the gene matches: 7. CDR3 in DNA: TGCAGTGCTGTTGACAGGGAGTACTCTGGGGCCAACGTCCTGACTTTC. This codes for CSAVDREYSGANVLTF.

Concerning this clonotype itself: The CDR3 does not end in the conserved phenylalanine or tryptophan, so this is likely a read error. The chain is built from TRBV7-9 and TRBJ1-4; tentatively, D is TRBD1 (5 bases). The V gene's germline CDR1 is SEHNR and CDR2 FQNEAQ (reference sequence). The CDR3 is 15 amino acids. The CDR3 DNA is TGTGCAAGCAGCTTCTGGGGGGAAACTAATGGAAAACTGTTTATT. It is translated as CASSFWGETNGKLFI.

With regard to this clonotype: The junction does not match germline at one end; this may be a read error. The V call is TRBV19, the J call TRBJ1-1, with D possibly TRBD1 on 5 matching bases. This CDR3 comprises 15 residues. Germline-derived CDR1 and CDR2 are LNHDA and SQIVND (reference sequence). The CDR3 loop is CASSPPGGSNTKAFF. The CDR3 DNA reads TGTGCCAGTAGTCCACCGGGGGGGTCGAACACTAAAGCTTTCTTT.

The chain has TRBV20-1 and TRBJ2-3, with D uncertain. Germline CDR1 DFQATT, CDR2 SNEGSKA (reference sequence). CDR3 length equals 9 residues. V was clipped by 7 bases and J by 5 bases, with 4 bases between them. DNA for the CDR3: TGCAGTGAAATAGATACGCAGTATTTT. As protein: CSEIDTQYF.

This chain uses TRBV5-5 with TRBJ2-1; the match to TRBD2 covers 10 bases. This CDR3 region has 18 residues. Germline lookup yields CDR1 SGHKS and CDR2 YYEKEE (reference sequence). V trimming: 3 bases; J trimming: 2 bases; junction bases outside the gene matches: 11. The CDR3 sequence is CASSSLASGSMTYNEQFF. In nucleotides, the CDR3 is TGTGCCAGCAGCTCCCTGGCTAGCGGGAGTATGACCTACAATGAGCAGTTCTTC.

In its sample, this clonotype was seen many times. The V gene is TRBV3-1, the J gene TRBJ2-5; D is unresolved. Germline V gene sequence: CDR1 LGHDT, CDR2 YNNKEL (reference sequence). This CDR3 spans 14 amino acids. Trimming shortened V by 0 bases and J by 4 bases, and 9 bases separated the two germline ends. This CDR3 reads CASSQDTVRETQYF. CDR3 coding DNA: TGTGCCAGCAGCCAAGATACGGTCCGAGAGACCCAGTACTTC.

This clonotype appeared many times. This sequence joins TRBV6-1 and TRBJ2-2, with D possibly matching TRBD1 (5 bases). Germline V gene sequence: CDR1 MNHNS, CDR2 SASEGT. The CDR3 runs to 14 residues. Trimming cost V 5 bases and J 3 bases, with 10 bases left between them. CDR3 sequence (DNA): TGTGCCAGCAGTCGGCAGGGCGACACCGGGGAGCTGTTTTTT. It specifies CASSRQGDTGELFF.

This clonotype was observed at least ten times. The chain carries TRBV27 and TRBJ2-1, with D unresolved. CDR1 MNHEY and CDR2 SMNVEV come from the germline V gene (reference sequence). The V and J ends lost 6 bases and 5 bases respectively, with 17 bases between them. The CDR3 runs to 15 residues. The CDR3 DNA sequence: TGTGCCAGCAGCCCCACGTTCAGACAACACAATGAGCAGTTCTTC. Translated, it gives CASSPTFRQHNEQFF.

This clonotype was seen many times. The chain is built from TRBV5-1 and TRBJ1-2; no clear D. Germline values: CDR1 SGHRS, CDR2 YFSETQ. The CDR3 runs to 13 residues. Trimming shortened V by 4 bases and J by 1 base, and 8 bases separated the two germline ends. The CDR3 is CASSTGGNYGYTF. The CDR3 bases are TGCGCCAGCAGCACCGGAGGTAACTATGGCTACACCTTC.

This clonotype was seen repeatedly, ten times or more. The V and J genes are TRBV9 and TRBJ1-5; unclear D gene. This CDR3 is built from 13 residues. Trimming stripped 0 bases from V and 7 bases from J, with 8 bases between. Per the germline V gene, CDR1 is SGDLS and CDR2 is YYNGEE. The DNA for the CDR3 is TGTGCCAGCAGCGTAGGGCCGGGACAGCCCCAGCATTTT. Its protein is CASSVGPGQPQHF. Drawing the rest from reference TRBV9 and TRBJ1-5, the complete variable domain is DSGVTQTPKHLITATGQRVTLRCSPRSGDLSVYWYQQSLDQGLQFLIQYYNGEERAKGNILERFSAQQFPDLHSELNLSSLELGDSALYFCASSVGPGQPQHFGDGTRLSIL.